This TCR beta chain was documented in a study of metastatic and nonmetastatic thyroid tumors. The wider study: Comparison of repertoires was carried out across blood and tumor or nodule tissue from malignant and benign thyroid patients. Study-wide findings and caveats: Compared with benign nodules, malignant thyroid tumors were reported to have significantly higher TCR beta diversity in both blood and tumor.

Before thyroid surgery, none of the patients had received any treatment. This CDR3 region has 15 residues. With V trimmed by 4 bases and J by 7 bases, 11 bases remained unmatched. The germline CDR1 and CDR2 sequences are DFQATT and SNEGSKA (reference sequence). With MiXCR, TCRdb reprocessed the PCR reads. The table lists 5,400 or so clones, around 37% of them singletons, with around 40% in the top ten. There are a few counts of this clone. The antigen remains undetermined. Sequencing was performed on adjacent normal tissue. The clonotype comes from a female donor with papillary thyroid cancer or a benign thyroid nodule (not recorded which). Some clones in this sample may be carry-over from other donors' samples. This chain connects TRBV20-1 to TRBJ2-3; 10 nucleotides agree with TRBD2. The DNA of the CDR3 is TGCAGTGCTATCTCGGGGGCTAGCGGGAGTTATACGCAGTATTTT. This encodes CSAISGASGSYTQYF.